Sequencing of this T cell receptor beta chain was carried out in a study of T cells in Graves' hyperthyroidism and ophthalmopathy. The CDR3 totals 13 residues. The germline V gene encodes CDR1 LGHDT and CDR2 YNNKEL (reference sequence). The V end was cut by 4 bases, the J end by 8 bases, with 14 bases between. A few counts support this clonotype. It was RNA transcripts that yielded the amplified TCR beta CDR3 regions. Initially, a first-round RT-PCR of the TCR CDR3 employed the HTBI primer set. TCRdb ran MiXCR on the multiplex PCR reads and lists one entry per CDR3 protein. This table has 600,000 to 850,000 distinct CDR3 sequences, about 17% appearing once.

V and J are TRBV3-1 and TRBJ1-2, with D unclear. The material sequenced was blood. The source is a woman in her fifties or sixties with Graves' hyperthyroidism that later progressed to Graves' ophthalmopathy. CDR3 nucleotides: TGTGCCAGCAGCCCATTGCTCCTGGGGGGCTACACCTTC. Translated, it gives CASSPLLLGGYTF.